This T cell receptor (delta chain) appears in the sequencing data of a study of gamma-delta chains in newborns, infants, children. On the study more broadly: Microbial exposure reportedly drives polyclonal innate γδ T cell expansion after birth.

TCRdb re-analyzed the reads via CATT. The sample carries roughly 11,000 delta-chain clones, about 3.6% recorded once. Germline lookup yields CDR1 TSWWSYY and CDR2 QGS. V gave up 2 bases and J gave up 1 base, with 20 bases separating them. CDR3 size: 18 residues. The chain combines TRDV1 with TRDJ1; D is tentatively TRDD2 or TRDD3 (5 bases each). The sequence came from a child who was a newborn, infant or young child, either healthy, febrile or measles-vaccinated (not recorded which). The sample was blood. The CDR3 region is CALGETCSFDTGTDKLIF. The CDR3 bases are TGTGCTCTTGGGGAAACTTGTTCCTTCGATACTGGCACCGATAAACTCATCTTT.